The clone carrying this T cell receptor (beta chain) came up many times. Its antigen is undetermined. The data were obtained in a study of regulatory T cells in long-lasting Graves disease. Regarding time point: persistent/refractory GD, antithyroid drugs over 5 years with positive TRAb. The authors made the TCR library using RNA they extracted from PBMCs. J gave up 4 bases and V 6 bases, and 7 bases lay outside the gene matches. Germline assignment: CDR1 MDHEN and CDR2 SYDVKM. The CDR3 has 14 residues. Findings and limits, study-wide: Newly diagnosed disease favored TRBV20-1 and TRBJ2-1 over persistent disease.

The TCR beta library used iRepertoire HTBI primers with Arm-PCR amplification of CDR3. MiXCR, applied by TCRdb to the multiplex PCR reads, yields one record per CDR3 protein. Altogether roughly 360,000 distinct CDR3 sequences are present, approximately 25% being singletons, with the ten largest covering 28%. Sequencing used peripheral blood mononuclear cells (PBMCs), obtained when the disease was refractory, from a patient treated with antithyroid drugs. This receptor was taken from a woman aged 40 to 50 with Graves disease. The chain joins TRBV28 to TRBJ2-7; 9 nucleotides match TRBD2. DNA of the CDR3: TGTGCCAGCAGCAATCCTAGCGGGAAGTACGAGCAGTACTTC. It encodes CASSNPSGKYEQYF.